The 27 T cell receptor beta chains below come from one sample, sequenced in a study of metastatic and nonmetastatic thyroid tumors. No patient had received any treatment before thyroid surgery. MiXCR reprocessed the PCR reads for TCRdb. This sample has tens of thousands of clones, with around 20% found just once. Sequenced sample: blood. Receptors originate from a female donor with papillary thyroid cancer or a benign thyroid nodule (not recorded which). Some clones in this sample may be carry-over from other donors' samples.

This clone was seen only a few times. The rearrangement uses TRBV10-2 and TRBJ1-6; TRBD1 is a possible D gene (5 bases). Germline CDR1 WSHSY, CDR2 SAAADI. The CDR3 extends over 17 amino acids. Trimming took off 3 bases at V and 0 bases at J, with 12 bases between the two ends. Here the CDR3 reads CASSDTNQGSYNSPLHF. The CDR3 DNA follows: TGCGCCAGCAGTGATACTAACCAGGGCTCCTATAATTCACCCCTCCACTTT.

Ten or more counts support this clone. The chain carries TRBV19 and TRBJ2-1, with D perhaps TRBD1 (6 bases). CDR3 length: 19 amino acids. V lost 2 bases, J lost 3 bases, and 23 bases lay in between. Germline CDR1 reads LNHDA; CDR2 reads SQIVND (reference sequence). The CDR3 loop is CASSINRVVGFGGYNEQFF. The CDR3 DNA reads TGTGCCAGTAGTATAAACAGGGTTGTAGGGTTCGGAGGCTACAATGAGCAGTTCTTC. Full variable domain (outside the CDR3, taken from reference TRBV19 and TRBJ2-1): DGGITQSPKYLFRKEGQNVTLSCEQNLNHDAMYWYRQDPGQGLRLIYYSQIVNDFQKGDIAEGYSVSREKKESFPLTVTSAQKNPTAFYLCASSINRVVGFGGYNEQFFGPGTRLTVL.

This clone came up many times. The genes are TRBV18 and TRBJ2-1; no clear D. V lost 0 bases and J 1 base, leaving 7 bases between the germline ends. CDR1 KGHSH and CDR2 LQKENI come from the germline V gene. CDR3 size: 15 residues. CDR3 loop: CASSPPTGSYNEQFF. DNA of the CDR3: TGTGCCAGCTCACCACCGACGGGTTCCTACAATGAGCAGTTCTTC.

In this sample, this clone turned up many times. The chain links TRBV2 to TRBJ1-1; possibly TRBD1 for D (5 bases). Trimming removed 3 bases from V and 6 bases from J, with 14 bases in between. Germline V lookup: CDR1 SNHLY, CDR2 FYNNEI. This CDR3 comprises 14 residues. This CDR3 reads CASSEEGIVAEAFF. The CDR3 nucleotides are TGTGCCAGCAGTGAGGAGGGGATCGTCGCTGAAGCTTTCTTT.

The chain joins TRBV5-1 to TRBJ2-5, with 12 bases aligning to TRBD2. The CDR3 runs 15 residues. The germline V gene encodes CDR1 SGHRS and CDR2 YFSETQ. The V gene end was trimmed by 0 bases and the J gene end by 5 bases; junction bases not matched to a gene: 2. CDR3 nucleotides: TGCGCCAGCAGCTTGGCCGGGACTAGCGGGGAGACCCAGTACTTC. It translates to CASSLAGTSGETQYF.

This clone came up a few times. The conserved final phenylalanine or tryptophan is absent from the CDR3, which likely points to a read error. The limits of the CDR3 on the DNA are not certain, so only TCRdb's listed CDR3 is given. This chain's CDR3 is CASSERSPGP. The rearrangement uses TRBV2 and TRBJ1-3. The germline V gene encodes CDR1 SNHLY and CDR2 FYNNEI. From its first to its last residue, the CDR3 has 10 amino acids.

This clone has at least ten counts. This chain connects TRBV7-8 to TRBJ1-1; no firm D call. The CDR3 contains 16 residues. Germline loops: CDR1 SGHVS, CDR2 FQNEAQ. V was shortened by 2 bases and J by 1 base, with 14 bases between the two germline ends. CDR3 amino acids: CASSLTYGRGNTEAFF. CDR3 DNA sequence: TGTGCCAGCAGCTTAACCTATGGCCGCGGGAACACTGAAGCTTTCTTT.

This clone has only a few counts. The gene calls are TRBV6-2 or TRBV6-3 and TRBJ1-1; D is unclear. V gave up 0 bases and J gave up 0 bases, with 5 bases separating them. This CDR3 is built from 14 residues. Germline CDR1 reads MNHEY; CDR2 reads SVGEGT. Here the CDR3 DNA reads TGTGCCAGCAGTTACTCGGGTCTGAACACTGAAGCTTTCTTT. Translation gives CASSYSGLNTEAFF.

This clone was recorded at least ten times. The chain carries TRBV13 and TRBJ2-1; D possibly corresponds to TRBD1 (5 bases). This CDR3 is 13 amino acids long. Looked up from germline, CDR1 is PRHDT and CDR2 is FYEKMQ (reference sequence). Trimming removed 5 bases from V and 4 bases from J, with 9 bases in between. CDR3 amino acids: CASSPRQYNEQFF. The CDR3 DNA is TGTGCCAGCAGCCCCCGACAGTACAATGAGCAGTTCTTC.

Points on this clone: Since a much larger clone is just one base distant, this may be a read error. Other DNA sequences of this sample code for an identical CDR3. The rearrangement links TRBV20-1 to TRBJ1-1, with D possibly matching TRBD1 (6 bases). Germline V lookup: CDR1 DFQATT, CDR2 SNEGSKA (reference sequence). CDR3 length: 14 amino acids. The CDR3: CSETGTSMNTEAFF. CDR3 DNA: TGTAGTGAAACAGGGACGTCGATGAACACTGAAGCTTTCTTT.

This clone was recorded at least ten times. The J gene is TRBJ2-2, the V gene TRBV24-1, with D uncertain. This CDR3 comprises 12 residues. Trimming took off 5 bases at V and 1 base at J, with 1 base between the two ends. Germline loops: CDR1 KGHDR, CDR2 SFDVKD. The CDR3: CATSGNTGELFF. CDR3 coding DNA: TGTGCCACCAGTGGGAACACCGGGGAGCTGTTTTTT.

This clone was recorded at least ten times. V gene TRBV18 combines with J gene TRBJ2-1; D unclear. The germline V gene has CDR1 KGHSH and CDR2 LQKENI. CDR3 size: 14 residues. Between the trimmed V and J ends, which lost 3 bases and 5 bases, there was a span of 11 bases. CDR3 in amino acids: CASSPKAYDNEQFF. DNA of the CDR3: TGTGCCAGCTCACCGAAAGCCTACGACAATGAGCAGTTCTTC.

A few counts support this clone. The V call is TRBV6-5, the J call TRBJ2-3, with 8 bases aligning to TRBD1. The V and J ends lost 5 bases and 1 base, in that order; junction bases with no gene match: 11. This CDR3 has 17 residues. From germline, CDR1 is MNHEY and CDR2 SVGAGI. The DNA of the CDR3 is TGTGCCAGCAGTCCGGGACAGGTTATATTCGGCACAGATACGCAGTATTTT. It codes for CASSPGQVIFGTDTQYF.

This clone was recorded many times. The V call is TRBV20-1, the J call TRBJ2-6, with TRBD2 identical over 9 bases. CDR3 length: 17 amino acids. CDR1 DFQATT and CDR2 SNEGSKA come from the germline V gene (reference sequence). J gave up 0 bases and V 5 bases, and 8 bases lay outside the gene matches. CDR3 bases: TGCAGTGCTGCGCGGGGGGGCCTACTCTCTGGGGCCAACGTCCTGACTTTC. It codes for CSAARGGLLSGANVLTF.

The J gene is TRBJ2-3, the V gene TRBV20-1; 7 bases are shared with TRBD2. V lost 3 bases to trimming and J lost 0 bases; unmatched junction nucleotides: 9. The CDR3 runs 16 residues. Germline V gene lookup returns CDR1 DFQATT and CDR2 SNEGSKA (reference sequence). DNA of the CDR3: TGCAGTGCTAGGGCACAGGCGGGGGTTAGCACAGATACGCAGTATTTT. This translates into CSARAQAGVSTDTQYF.

In DNA form, the CDR3 reads TGCAGTGAACCCGAGCCAGGGCGGCTTGGCTACGAGCAGTACTTC. It specifies CSEPEPGRLGYEQYF. The chain joins TRBV20-1 to TRBJ2-7; maybe TRBD1 (5 bases). The CDR3 has 15 residues. From germline, CDR1 is DFQATT and CDR2 SNEGSKA (reference sequence). V lost 7 bases to trimming and J lost 3 bases, with 22 bases between them.

The chain combines TRBV20-1 with TRBJ2-2; D is uncertain. Trimming shortened V by 3 bases and J by 7 bases, and 12 bases separated the two germline ends. This CDR3 has 13 residues. Germline assignment: CDR1 DFQATT and CDR2 SNEGSKA (reference sequence). This CDR3 is CSASMGTDGELFF. CDR3 coding DNA: TGCAGTGCTAGCATGGGAACTGACGGGGAGCTGTTTTTT.

The gene calls are TRBV7-2 and TRBJ1-1; 7 bases fit TRBD1. The germline CDR1 and CDR2 sequences are SGHTA and FQGNSA. This CDR3 is built from 15 residues. After removal of 1 base from V and 2 bases from J, the junction contained 4 bases not matched to a gene. The CDR3 DNA is TGTGCCAGCAGCTTAGGGAACAGGGGAAACACTGAAGCTTTCTTT. Translating it yields CASSLGNRGNTEAFF.

This clone appeared a few times. V is TRBV10-1 and J is TRBJ2-7; unclear D gene. With 4 bases removed from V and 3 bases from J, the gap between germline ends came to 10 bases. Germline V gives CDR1 WNHNN, CDR2 SYGVQD (reference sequence). The length of the CDR3 is 13 residues. CDR3 sequence: CASSGMGFYEQYF. The CDR3 region has the DNA TGCGCCAGCAGTGGAATGGGATTCTACGAGCAGTACTTC.

CDR3 DNA: TGCGCCAGCAGTGAGGCTGGGACTAGCGGGAAAAATGAGCAGTTCTTC. It encodes CASSEAGTSGKNEQFF. The V and J genes are TRBV10-1 and TRBJ2-1, with 13 bases lining up with TRBD2. The CDR3 is 16 residues long. Looked up from germline, CDR1 is WNHNN and CDR2 is SYGVQD (reference sequence). Losses at the gene ends were 2 bases for V and 7 bases for J; bases not matched to a gene: 5.

This clone came up a few times. CDR3 sequence reads: CASSYSGLGYEQYF. The CDR3 DNA sequence: TGTGCCAGCAGTTACTCTGGACTAGGCTACGAGCAGTACTTC. The J gene is TRBJ2-7, the V gene TRBV28; 7 bases line up with TRBD2. In germline, CDR1 is MDHEN, CDR2 SYDVKM. V lost 4 bases and J lost 3; bases outside the gene matches: 6. The CDR3 is made up of 14 amino acids.

The rearrangement joins TRBV5-5 to TRBJ1-5; D is possibly TRBD1 (6 bases). CDR1 is SGHKS, CDR2 YYEKEE, per germline (reference sequence). The CDR3 is 14 amino acids. The V gene lost 1 base and the J gene lost 4 bases, with 9 bases spanning the gap. The CDR3 nucleotides read TGTGCCAGCAGCTTGTTGACAGGTAATCAGCCCCAGCATTTT. Its translation is CASSLLTGNQPQHF.

Comments on this clone: As the CDR3 is not closed by the conserved phenylalanine or tryptophan, this likely results from a read error. The DNA is omitted, as the CDR3 cannot be located on it reliably, and the CDR3 follows TCRdb's listing. V is TRBV18 and J is TRBJ2-1. The CDR3 totals 13 residues, both ends included. Germline CDR1 reads KGHSH; CDR2 reads LQKENI. CDR3 sequence reads: CASSRAKSNEQCY.

This clone rates as medium-sized. The chain is built from TRBV28 and TRBJ1-2; D gene ambiguous. V was trimmed by 5 bases and J by 5 bases, leaving 12 bases between them. The CDR3 sequence is 13 residues long. Germline-derived CDR1 and CDR2 are MDHEN and SYDVKM. The CDR3 nucleotides are TGTGCCAGCAGTGCCTACCCCTCATATGGCTACACCTTC. Translation: CASSAYPSYGYTF.

CDR3 amino acids: CASSSTITWTDTQYF. The CDR3 DNA is TGTGCCAGCAGCTCAACTATCACATGGACAGATACGCAGTATTTT. The V call is TRBV11-3, the J call TRBJ2-3; D ambiguous. The germline V gene has CDR1 SGHNT and CDR2 YENEEA. V dropped 4 bases and J dropped 3 bases, with 14 bases sitting between them. The length of the CDR3 is 15 residues.

By sample fraction, this clone is medium-sized (0.01 to 0.1%). The genes are TRBV6-1 and TRBJ1-5; D may be TRBD1 (5 bases). CDR1 and CDR2 (germline): MNHNS, SASEGT. This CDR3 is built from 15 residues. Deletions cut 7 bases from V and 4 bases from J, with 17 bases between. CDR3 in DNA: TGTGCCAGCACCGAGACCCGACAGCCTAATCAGCCCCAGCATTTT. Translation: CASTETRQPNQPQHF.

V gene TRBV5-1 combines with J gene TRBJ2-1; 12 bases match TRBD2. Germline trimming cut 4 bases from V and 7 bases from J; bases unmatched to any gene: 9. Germline V CDR1 and CDR2: SGHRS, YFSETQ. The CDR3 has 16 amino acids. The CDR3 sequence: CASSQPGLAGRNEQFF. The CDR3 nucleotides are TGCGCCAGCAGCCAGCCGGGACTAGCGGGTAGGAATGAGCAGTTCTTC. The variable domain in full, completed from reference TRBV5-1 and TRBJ2-1, reads KAGVTQTPRYLIKTRGQQVTLSCSPISGHRSVSWYQQTPGQGLQFLFEYFSETQRNKGNFPGRFSGRQFSNSRSEMNVSTLELGDSALYLCASSQPGLAGRNEQFFGPGTRLTVL.